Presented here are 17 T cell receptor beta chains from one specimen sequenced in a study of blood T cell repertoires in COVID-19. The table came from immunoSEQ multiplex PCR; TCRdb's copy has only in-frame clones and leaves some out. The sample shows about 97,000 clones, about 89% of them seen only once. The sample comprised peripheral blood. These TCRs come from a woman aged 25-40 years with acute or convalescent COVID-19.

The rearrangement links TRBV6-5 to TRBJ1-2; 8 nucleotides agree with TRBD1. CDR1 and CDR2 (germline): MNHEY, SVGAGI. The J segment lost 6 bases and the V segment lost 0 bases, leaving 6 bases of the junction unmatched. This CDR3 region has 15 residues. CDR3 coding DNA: TGTGCCAGCAGTTACTCTGCGACAGGGGAGAATGGCTACACCTTC. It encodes CASSYSATGENGYTF.

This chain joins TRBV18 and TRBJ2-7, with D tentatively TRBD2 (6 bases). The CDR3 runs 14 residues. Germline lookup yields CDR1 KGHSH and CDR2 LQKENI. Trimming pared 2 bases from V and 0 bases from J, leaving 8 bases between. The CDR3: CASSPGGFSYEQYF. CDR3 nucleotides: TGTGCCAGCTCACCAGGGGGGTTCTCCTACGAGCAGTACTTC.

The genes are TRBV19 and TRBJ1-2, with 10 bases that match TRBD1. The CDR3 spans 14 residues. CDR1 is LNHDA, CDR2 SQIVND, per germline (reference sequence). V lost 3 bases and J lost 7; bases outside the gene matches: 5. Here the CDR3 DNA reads TGTGCCAGTAGTATGACAGGGGGCATACCTGGCTACACCTTC. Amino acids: CASSMTGGIPGYTF.

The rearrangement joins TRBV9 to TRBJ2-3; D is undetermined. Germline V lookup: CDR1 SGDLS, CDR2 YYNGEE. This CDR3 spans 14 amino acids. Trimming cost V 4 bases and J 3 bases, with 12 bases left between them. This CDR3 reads CASSFAARTDTQYF. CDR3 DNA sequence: TGTGCCAGCAGCTTCGCTGCACGGACAGATACGCAGTATTTT.

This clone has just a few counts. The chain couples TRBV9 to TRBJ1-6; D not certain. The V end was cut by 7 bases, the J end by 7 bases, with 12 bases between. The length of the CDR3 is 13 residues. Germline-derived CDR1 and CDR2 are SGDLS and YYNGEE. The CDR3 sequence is CASALSLNSPLHF. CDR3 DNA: TGTGCCAGCGCCCTATCCCTAAATTCACCCCTCCACTTT.

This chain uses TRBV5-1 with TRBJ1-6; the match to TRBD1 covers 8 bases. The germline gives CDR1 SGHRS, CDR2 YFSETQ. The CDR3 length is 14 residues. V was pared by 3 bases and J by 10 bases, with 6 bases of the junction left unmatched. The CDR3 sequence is CASSSDRVDSPLHF. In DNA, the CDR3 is TGCGCCAGCAGCTCGGACAGGGTAGACTCACCCCTCCACTTT.

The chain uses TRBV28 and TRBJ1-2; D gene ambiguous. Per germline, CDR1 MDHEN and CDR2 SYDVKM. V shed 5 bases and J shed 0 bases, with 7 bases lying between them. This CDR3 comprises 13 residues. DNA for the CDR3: TGTGCCAGCAGTCGGGGAGCTAACTATGGCTACACCTTC. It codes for CASSRGANYGYTF.

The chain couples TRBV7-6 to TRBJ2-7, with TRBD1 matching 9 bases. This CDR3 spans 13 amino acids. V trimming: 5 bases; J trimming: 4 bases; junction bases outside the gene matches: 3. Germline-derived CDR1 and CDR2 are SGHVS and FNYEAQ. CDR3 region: CASSPDRGYEQYF. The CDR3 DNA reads TGTGCCAGCAGCCCGGACAGGGGATACGAGCAGTACTTC.

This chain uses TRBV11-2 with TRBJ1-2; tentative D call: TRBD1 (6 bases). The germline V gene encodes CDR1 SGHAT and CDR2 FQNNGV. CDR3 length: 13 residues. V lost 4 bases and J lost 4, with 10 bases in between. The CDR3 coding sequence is TGTGCCAGCAGCTCGACAGGTTCCTATGGCTACACCTTC. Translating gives CASSSTGSYGYTF. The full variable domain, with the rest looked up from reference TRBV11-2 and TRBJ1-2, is EAGVAQSPRYKIIEKRQSVAFWCNPISGHATLYWYQQILGQGPKLLIQFQNNGVVDDSQLPKDRFSAERLKGVDSTLKIQPAKLEDSAVYLCASSSTGSYGYTFGSGTRLTVV.

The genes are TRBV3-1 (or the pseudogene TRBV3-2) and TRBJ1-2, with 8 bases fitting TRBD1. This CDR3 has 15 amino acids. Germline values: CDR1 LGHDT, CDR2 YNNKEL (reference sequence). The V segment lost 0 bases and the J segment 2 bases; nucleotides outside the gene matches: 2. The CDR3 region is CASSQEGDRNYGYTF. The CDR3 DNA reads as TGTGCCAGCAGCCAAGAAGGGGACAGGAACTATGGCTACACCTTC.

Written as DNA, the CDR3 is TGTGCCAGCAGCTTGGCCCGAGAACCCTACAATGAGCAGTTCTTC. Amino acid sequence: CASSLAREPYNEQFF. The chain combines TRBV5-8 with TRBJ2-1; no reliable D call. Germline lookup yields CDR1 SGHTS and CDR2 YDEGEE. V was pared by 0 bases and J by 2 bases, with 9 bases between. The CDR3 is made up of 15 amino acids.

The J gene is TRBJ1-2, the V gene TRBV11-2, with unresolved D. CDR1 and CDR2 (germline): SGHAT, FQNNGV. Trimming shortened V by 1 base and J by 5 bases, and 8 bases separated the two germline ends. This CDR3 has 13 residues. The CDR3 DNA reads TGTGCCAGCAGCTTAGGACACGCATATGGCTACACCTTC. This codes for CASSLGHAYGYTF.

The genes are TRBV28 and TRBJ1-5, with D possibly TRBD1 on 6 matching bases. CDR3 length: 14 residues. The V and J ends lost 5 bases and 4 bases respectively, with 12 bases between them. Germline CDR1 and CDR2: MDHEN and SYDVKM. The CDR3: CASSRDTINQPQHF. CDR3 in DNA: TGTGCCAGCAGTAGGGACACCATAAATCAGCCCCAGCATTTT.

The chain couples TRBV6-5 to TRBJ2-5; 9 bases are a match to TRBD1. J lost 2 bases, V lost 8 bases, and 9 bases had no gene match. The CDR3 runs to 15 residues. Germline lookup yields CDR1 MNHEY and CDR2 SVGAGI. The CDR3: CASHYRGLGQETQYF. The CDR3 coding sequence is TGTGCCAGCCATTACAGGGGGCTGGGGCAAGAGACCCAGTACTTC.

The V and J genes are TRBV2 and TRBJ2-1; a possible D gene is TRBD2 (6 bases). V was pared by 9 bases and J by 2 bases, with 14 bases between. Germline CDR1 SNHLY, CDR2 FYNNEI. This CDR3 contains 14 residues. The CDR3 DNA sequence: TGTGCCAGTCTCCTTAGCGGCGCCTACAATGAGCAGTTCTTC. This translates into CASLLSGAYNEQFF.

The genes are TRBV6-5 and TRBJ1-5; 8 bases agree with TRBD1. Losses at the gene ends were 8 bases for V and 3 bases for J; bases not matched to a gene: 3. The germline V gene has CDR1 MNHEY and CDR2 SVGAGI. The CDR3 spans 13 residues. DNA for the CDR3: TGTGCCAGCGGGACAGGACACAATCAGCCCCAGCATTTT. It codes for CASGTGHNQPQHF.

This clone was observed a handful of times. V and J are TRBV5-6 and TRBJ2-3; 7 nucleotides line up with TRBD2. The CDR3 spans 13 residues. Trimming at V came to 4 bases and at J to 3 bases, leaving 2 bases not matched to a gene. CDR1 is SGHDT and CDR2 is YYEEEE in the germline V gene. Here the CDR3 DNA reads TGTGCCAGCAGCCGGACTAGAACAGATACGCAGTATTTT. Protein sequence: CASSRTRTDTQYF.